One and the same sample provided the 11 T cell receptor delta chains below, sequenced in a study of γδ T cells in repeated Plasmodium falciparum infection. TCRdb re-called the multiplex PCR reads via CATT. Of 75,000 to 95,000 delta-chain clones listed, approximately 0.92% are singletons. Gammadelta T cells were flow-sorted from PBMC into Vgamma9/Vdelta2+ and Vdelta2-negative populations for bulk analysis. Specimen: gamma-delta T cells from blood. Source of these receptors: a pool of human donors (malaria-infected and uninfected, not separated).

This clone was detected many times. At one end the junction does not follow the germline gene, possibly because of a read error. The V and J genes are TRDV1 and TRDJ1; D is uncertain. The J gene, not given by TCRdb, was assigned here from a germline match of the nucleotide sequence. The CDR3 is 21 residues long. Germline assignment: CDR1 TSWWSYY and CDR2 QGS. In nucleotides, the CDR3 is TGTGCTCTTGGGGAACGGGTCCCCGTACTGTTGAGGGAGGTCTCCACCCATAAACTCATCTTT. Amino acid sequence: CALGERVPVLLREVSTHKLIF.

This clone has more than one count but fewer than ten. The protein that TCRdb holds for this DNA derives from a much larger clone and differs from the translated DNA at residue 5, which likely indicates a read error; the protein shown here is translated from the DNA. The chain uses TRDV1 and TRDJ1; possibly TRDD3 for D (5 bases). Germline values: CDR1 TSWWSYY, CDR2 QGS. The CDR3 runs 18 residues. The V gene lost 6 bases and the J gene lost 0 bases, with 23 bases spanning the gap. This CDR3 reads CALGYLNWPHKYTDKLIF. The CDR3 coding sequence is TGTGCTCTTGGTTATCTTAACTGGCCTCACAAGTACACCGATAAACTCATCTTT.

This sequence joins TRDV1 and TRDJ1; a possible D gene is TRDD2 (7 bases). TCRdb does not report a J gene; here it was assigned by matching the DNA to germline references. The CDR3 totals 18 residues. V was trimmed by 4 bases and J by 0 bases, leaving 21 bases between them. Germline CDR1 is TSWWSYY and CDR2 is QGS. The CDR3 DNA is TGTGCTCTTGGGGTTTCCTACGTGGGGGGCCTGTACACCGATAAACTCATCTTT. This codes for CALGVSYVGGLYTDKLIF.

This clone was detected a few times. It is likely a read error: a sequence one base away is far more abundant. The identical CDR3 is also encoded by other nucleotide sequences in the sample. V gene TRDV1 combines with J gene TRDJ1; unclear D gene. The J gene comes from matching the DNA to germline here; TCRdb lacks it. V was cut by 5 bases and J by 2 bases, with 36 bases left in between. The germline gives CDR1 TSWWSYY, CDR2 QGS. There are 22 residues in the CDR3. CDR3 residues: CALGFQPSTAVLRVFKTDKLIF. Here the CDR3 DNA reads TGTGCTCTTGGGTTTCAGCCGTCCACAGCGGTACTGAGGGTCTTTAAGACCGATAAACTCATCTTT.

Regarding this clone: The protein held in TCRdb is that of a much larger clone and does not match this DNA's translation at residue 10, likely because of a read error; the protein shown is translated from the DNA. The chain joins TRDV1 to TRDJ1; TRDD3 agrees at 7 bases. Germline matching of the DNA provided the J gene here, since TCRdb leaves it blank. The J segment lost 0 bases and the V segment lost 3 bases, leaving 34 bases of the junction unmatched. This CDR3 has 25 residues. Germline CDR1 and CDR2: TSWWSYY and QGS. CDR3 nucleotide sequence: TGTGCTCTTGGGGATTCTTACAGGGAGCGCCATTCTGGGGGCCGCGACATCCCGTACACCGATAAACTCATCTTT. It encodes CALGDSYRERHSGGRDIPYTDKLIF.

Comment on this clone: The protein TCRdb lists belongs to a much larger clone and differs from this DNA's translation at residue 13, which points to a read error; the protein shown is made from the DNA. The chain carries TRDV2 and TRDJ3; 9 bases line up with TRDD3. TCRdb leaves out the J gene; it was filled in here by matching the DNA to germline. This CDR3 has 18 amino acids. From germline, CDR1 is GEAIGNYY and CDR2 EKD. The CDR3 DNA is TGTGCCTGTGACACCATCGGGGGATACTCCTGGGACGCCCGACAGATGTTTTTC. Translated: CACDTIGGYSWDARQMFF.

Concerning this clone: A far larger clone differs by one base, so this is likely a read error. The same CDR3 can be traced to other DNA sequences in this sample. The rearrangement uses TRDV1 and TRDJ1, with D perhaps matching TRDD3 (5 bases). TCRdb lists no J gene, so it was determined here by aligning the DNA to germline. Germline V gene sequence: CDR1 TSWWSYY, CDR2 QGS. The CDR3 sequence is 13 residues long. CDR3: CALGDIQYDKLIF. The DNA for the CDR3 is TGTGCTCTCGGGGACATACAATATGATAAACTCATCTTT.

Sample share makes this clone medium-sized. The rearrangement links TRDV2 to TRDJ2, with a weak D call TRDD3 (6 bases). Germline CDR1 and CDR2: GEAIGNYY and EKD. V was clipped by 0 bases and J by 8 bases, with 21 bases between them. CDR3 length: 17 amino acids. In DNA, the CDR3 is TGTGCCTGTGACACCGTGAGTACTGGGTCCCAACGGGCACAACTCTTCTTT. Its protein is CACDTVSTGSQRAQLFF.

Within the sample, this clone is medium-sized. The same CDR3 also results from other DNA sequences found in this sample. The chain couples TRDV2 to TRDJ1; 9 bases agree with TRDD3. V was pared by 1 base and J by 1 base, with 15 bases of the junction left unmatched. Looked up from germline, CDR1 is GEAIGNYY and CDR2 is EKD. The CDR3 loop spans 19 amino acids. CDR3 sequence reads: CACDTIPLGIRPGTDKLIF. CDR3 DNA: TGTGCCTGTGACACGATCCCCCTGGGGATACGGCCGGGCACCGATAAACTCATCTTT.

In this sample, this clone turned up many times. Only one base separates this from a far larger clonotype, so it likely reflects a read error. Other DNA sequences within the sample encode an identical CDR3. The chain carries TRDV2 and TRDJ1, with 12 bases identical to TRDD3. As TCRdb names no J gene, one was assigned here on the basis of a DNA match to germline. Germline V lookup: CDR1 GEAIGNYY, CDR2 EKD. Trimming at V came to 0 bases and at J to 3 bases, leaving 7 bases not matched to a gene. The CDR3 is 17 residues long. The CDR3 DNA sequence: TGTGCCTGTGACACCTCCGACCCTGGGGGATACGCCGATAAACTCATCTTT. Its translation is CACDTSDPGGYADKLIF.

A word on this clone: The amino acid sequence in TCRdb belongs to a much larger clone and departs from this DNA's translation at residue 13, likely a sequencing read error; the sequence shown is translated from the DNA. The J gene is TRDJ3, the V gene TRDV2, with 10 bases aligning to TRDD3. Since TCRdb gives no J gene, matching the DNA to germline was used here to assign it. The V gene's germline CDR1 is GEAIGNYY and CDR2 EKD. CDR3 length equals 20 residues. The CDR3 here is CACDATGGSARSRDTRQMFF. The DNA for the CDR3 is TGTGCCTGTGACGCGACTGGGGGATCAGCTCGCTCCAGGGACACCCGACAGATGTTTTTC.